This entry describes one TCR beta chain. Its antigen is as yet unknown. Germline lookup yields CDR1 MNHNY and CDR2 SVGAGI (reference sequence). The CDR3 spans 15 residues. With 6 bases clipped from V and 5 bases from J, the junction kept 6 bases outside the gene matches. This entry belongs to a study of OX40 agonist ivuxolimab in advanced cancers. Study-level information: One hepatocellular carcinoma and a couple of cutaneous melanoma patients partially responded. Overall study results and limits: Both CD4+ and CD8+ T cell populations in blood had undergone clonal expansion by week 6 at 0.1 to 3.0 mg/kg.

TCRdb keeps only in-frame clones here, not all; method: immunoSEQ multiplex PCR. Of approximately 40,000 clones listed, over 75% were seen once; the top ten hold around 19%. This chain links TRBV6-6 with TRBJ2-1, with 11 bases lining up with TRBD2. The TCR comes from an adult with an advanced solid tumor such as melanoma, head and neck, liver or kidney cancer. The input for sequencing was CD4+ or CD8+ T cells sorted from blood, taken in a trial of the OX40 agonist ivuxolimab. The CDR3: CASRPGLAENNEQFF. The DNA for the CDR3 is TGTGCCAGCAGGCCGGGACTAGCGGAGAACAATGAGCAGTTCTTC.